This T cell receptor (beta chain) was sequenced during a study of T-cell reconstitution after alpha-beta-depleted transplantation in children (dated by TCRdb to the mid-2010s). Regarding the complete study: Using TCR repertoire profiling, the study quantitatively followed how T-cell immune reconstitution unfolded in children after TCRalphabeta/CD19-depleted allogeneic hematopoietic cell transplantation. Study-wide findings and limitations: In some patients, high TCRbeta diversity at day 60 was attributed to recipient T cells and intrathymic progenitors that had survived conditioning. Over subsequent months, a decline in hyperexpanded clone frequencies was noted, and after one year, T-cell counts and TCRbeta diversity were mostly ascribed to newly produced T cells. The apparently early alphabetaT-cell count recovery about two months after transplant was reportedly dependent on only several hundred rapidly expanded clones derived from non-depleted graft cells.

Details on this clonotype: Its antigen is currently not known. Base qualities were left out, and no much larger clone turns up one base away.

Receptor libraries were prepared by PCR. TCRdb shows the sequencer as Illumina HiSeq 2500. TCR libraries were prepared with molecular barcoding, using unique molecular identifiers to normalize TCRbeta repertoire quantification. The public reads were reanalyzed by TCRdb: fastp trimming at Q25, MiXCR alignment, in-frame beta chains only. All rows with the same CDR3 protein become a single entry with the most common DNA and genes. Across this sample there are about 540,000 distinct CDR3 sequences, with 27% seen only once. The ten most abundant clones make up less than 40% of the sample. Based on the germline V gene, the CDR1 and CDR2 sequences are MNHEY and SVGEGT. V is trimmed back by 7 bases and J by 3 bases, and the junction contains 16 bases that no gene match accounts for. From the cysteine through the phenylalanine, the CDR3 covers 18 amino acids. Only CDR3 DNA is held: 54 bases, read in frame from base 1.

Read against the paper, the sample's treatment or condition label means: allogeneic hematopoietic cell transplantation with graft depleted of TCRalphabeta T cells and CD19 B cells. The children who served as transplant recipients had been given grafts of TCRalphabeta/CD19-depleted allogeneic hematopoietic cells. The rearranged chain carries TRBV6-2 or TRBV6-3 and TRBJ2-1; 9 of the junction bases match TRBD2. This specimen consisted of PBMCs, obtained before TCRalphabeta/CD19-depleted stem cell transplant. The receptor's source is a boy younger than two with Wiskott-Aldrich syndrome, due to receive a stem cell transplant. The DNA is TGTGCCAGCACGAATCACAGAGGGGCTAGCGGGGTCTACAATGAGCAGTTCTTC. The encoded protein is CASTNHRGASGVYNEQFF.